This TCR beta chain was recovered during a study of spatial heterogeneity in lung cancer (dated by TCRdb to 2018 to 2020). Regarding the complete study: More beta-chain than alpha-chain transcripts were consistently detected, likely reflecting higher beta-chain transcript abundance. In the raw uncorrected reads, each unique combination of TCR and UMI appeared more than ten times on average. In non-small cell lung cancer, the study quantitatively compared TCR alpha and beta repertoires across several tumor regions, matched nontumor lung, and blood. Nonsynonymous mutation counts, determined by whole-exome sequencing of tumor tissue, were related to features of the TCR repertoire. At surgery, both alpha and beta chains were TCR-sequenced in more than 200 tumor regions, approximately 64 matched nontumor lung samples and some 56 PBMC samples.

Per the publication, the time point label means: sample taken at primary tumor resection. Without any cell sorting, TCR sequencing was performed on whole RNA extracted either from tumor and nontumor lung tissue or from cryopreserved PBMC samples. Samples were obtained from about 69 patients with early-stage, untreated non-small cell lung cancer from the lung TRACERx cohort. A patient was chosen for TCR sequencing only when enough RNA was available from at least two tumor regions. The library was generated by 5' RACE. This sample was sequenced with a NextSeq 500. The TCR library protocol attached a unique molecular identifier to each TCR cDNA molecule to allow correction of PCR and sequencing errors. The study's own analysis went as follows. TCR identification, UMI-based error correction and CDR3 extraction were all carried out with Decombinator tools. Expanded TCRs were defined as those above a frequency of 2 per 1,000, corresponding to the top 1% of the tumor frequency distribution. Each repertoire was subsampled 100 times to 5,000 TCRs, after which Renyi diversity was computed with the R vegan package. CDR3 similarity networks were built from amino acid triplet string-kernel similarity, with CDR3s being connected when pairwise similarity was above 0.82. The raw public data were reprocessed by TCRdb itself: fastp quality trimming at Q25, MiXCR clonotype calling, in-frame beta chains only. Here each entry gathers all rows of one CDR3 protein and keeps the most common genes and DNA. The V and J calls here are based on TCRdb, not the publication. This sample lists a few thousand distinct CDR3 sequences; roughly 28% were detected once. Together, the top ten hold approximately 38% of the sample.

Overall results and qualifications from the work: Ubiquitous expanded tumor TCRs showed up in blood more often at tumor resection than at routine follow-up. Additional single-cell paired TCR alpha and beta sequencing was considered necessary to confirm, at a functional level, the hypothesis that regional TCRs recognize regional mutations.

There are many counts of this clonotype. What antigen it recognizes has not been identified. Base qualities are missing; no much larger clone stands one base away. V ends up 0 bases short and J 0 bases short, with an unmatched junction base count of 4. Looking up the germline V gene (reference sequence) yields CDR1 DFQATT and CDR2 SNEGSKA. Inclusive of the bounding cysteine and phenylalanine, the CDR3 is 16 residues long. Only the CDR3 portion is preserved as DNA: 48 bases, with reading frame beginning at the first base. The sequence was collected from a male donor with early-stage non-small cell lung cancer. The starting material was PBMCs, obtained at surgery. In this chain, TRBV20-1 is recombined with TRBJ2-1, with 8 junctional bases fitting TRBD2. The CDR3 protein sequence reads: CSARDQRGSSYNEQFF. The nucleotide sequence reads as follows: TGCAGTGCTAGAGATCAGCGGGGGAGCTCCTACAATGAGCAGTTCTTC.